The 32 T cell receptor beta chains below come from one sample, sequenced in a study of T cell repertoires in cytomegalovirus infection. MiXCR, applied by TCRdb to the reads, yields one record per CDR3 protein. The repertoire consists of 100,000 to 150,000 distinct CDR3 sequences, with under 30% occurring once and the leading ten covering almost 35%. No antigen has been assigned to these receptors. What was sequenced was PBMCs, sequenced either directly or after in vitro stimulation (not recorded which). Receptors originate from a human donor in good health (CMV status not recorded). Some clones in this sample may be carry-over from other donors' samples.

Only a few counts were recorded for this clonotype. The V gene is TRBV28, the J gene TRBJ1-1; D remains ambiguous. Deletions cut 9 bases from V and 5 bases from J, with 10 bases between. CDR3 length: 11 amino acids. Germline-derived CDR1 and CDR2 are MDHEN and SYDVKM. CDR3 nucleotide sequence: TGTGCCAGTTCGCTAGGGACTGAAGCTTTCTTT. This encodes CASSLGTEAFF.

This clonotype was detected only a few times. V is TRBV5-1 and J is TRBJ2-5, with 9 positions matching TRBD1. The germline V gene has CDR1 SGHRS and CDR2 YFSETQ. This CDR3 is 15 amino acids long. J was trimmed by 4 bases and V by 4 bases; bases with no gene match: 8. The CDR3 spells CASSPGTGRGETQYF. The CDR3 bases are TGCGCCAGCAGCCCCGGGACAGGGCGGGGAGAGACCCAGTACTTC.

The V and J genes are TRBV2 and TRBJ1-6; TRBD1 is a possible D gene (6 bases). Deletions cut 3 bases from V and 6 bases from J, with 12 bases between. The CDR3 runs 15 residues. Germline V CDR1 and CDR2: SNHLY, FYNNEI. The CDR3 region has the DNA TGTGCCAGCAGTGACGGGACATTCAGTAATTCACCCCTCCACTTT. It is translated as CASSDGTFSNSPLHF. Supplemented by reference TRBV2 and TRBJ1-6, the full variable domain reads EPEVTQTPSHQVTQMGQEVILRCVPISNHLYFYWYRQILGQKVEFLVSFYNNEISEKSEIFDDQFSVERPDGSNFTLKIRSTKLEDSAMYFCASSDGTFSNSPLHFGNGTRLTVT.

This clonotype was detected a few times. The chain carries TRBV14 and TRBJ1-2; perhaps TRBD1 as D (5 bases). V was cut by 4 bases and J by 8 bases, with 14 bases left in between. CDR3 length: 13 amino acids. Germline CDR1 reads SGHDN; CDR2 reads FVKESK. For the CDR3, the DNA is TGTGCCAGCAGCCCTCTGCAGGGCCGGGGCTACACCTTC. Protein sequence: CASSPLQGRGYTF.

This clonotype showed up many times. This chain joins TRBV7-9 and TRBJ1-1; D is ambiguous. The CDR3 runs 14 residues. Germline values: CDR1 SEHNR, CDR2 FQNEAQ (reference sequence). V was pared by 1 base and J by 1 base, with 7 bases between. The CDR3 bases are TGTGCCAGCAGCTTAGACCTGACGAACACTGAAGCTTTCTTT. This sequence encodes CASSLDLTNTEAFF.

The gene calls are TRBV6-2 or TRBV6-3 and TRBJ1-5; 8 bases fit TRBD1. Trimming took 6 bases from V and 3 from J; bases not matched to a gene: 4. Germline CDR1 is MNHEY and CDR2 is SVGEGT. CDR3 length: 14 amino acids. This chain's CDR3 is CASRGQGPNQPQHF. As DNA, the CDR3 is TGTGCCAGCAGAGGACAGGGCCCCAATCAGCCCCAGCATTTT.

The V gene is TRBV28, the J gene TRBJ1-5, with unresolved D. With 7 bases removed from V and 4 bases from J, the gap between germline ends came to 11 bases. CDR1 is MDHEN, CDR2 SYDVKM, per germline. The CDR3 spans 13 residues. The CDR3 loop reads CASNQMGNQPQHF. The CDR3 nucleotides are TGTGCCAGCAATCAGATGGGGAATCAGCCCCAGCATTTT.

This clonotype was detected only a few times. This chain joins TRBV7-9 and TRBJ1-1, with TRBD1 as a possible D gene (5 bases). The germline CDR1 and CDR2 sequences are SEHNR and FQNEAQ (reference sequence). CDR3 length equals 12 residues. Trimming stripped 5 bases from V and 5 bases from J, with 9 bases between. In nucleotides, the CDR3 is TGTGCCAGCAGCCGCGGGGCTACTGAAGCTTTCTTT. It specifies CASSRGATEAFF.

The V call is TRBV24-1, the J call TRBJ2-5; D ambiguous. Per germline, CDR1 KGHDR and CDR2 SFDVKD. This CDR3 spans 11 amino acids. The V and J ends lost 5 bases and 2 bases respectively, with 2 bases between them. CDR3 protein: CATSAQETQYF. The CDR3 bases are TGTGCCACCAGTGCGCAAGAGACCCAGTACTTC.

This clonotype has at least ten counts. The CDR3 sequence: CASSFSRTNYGYTF. The CDR3 DNA is TGTGCCAGCAGTTTCAGCAGGACTAACTATGGCTACACCTTC. The gene calls are TRBV12-3 or TRBV12-4 and TRBJ1-2; D is uncertain. Trimming took 3 bases from V and 0 from J, leaving 8 bases between them. The CDR3 has 14 amino acids.

This chain's CDR3 is CASSSGTAHISGANVLTF. Written as DNA, the CDR3 is TGTGCCAGCAGTTCCGGGACCGCTCACATCTCTGGGGCCAACGTCCTGACTTTC. The chain is built from TRBV12-3 or TRBV12-4 and TRBJ2-6; either TRBD1 or TRBD2 may supply D (5 bases each). This CDR3 spans 18 amino acids. Trimming stripped 4 bases from V and 0 bases from J, with 16 bases between.

This clonotype was seen repeatedly, ten times or more. This chain joins TRBV7-9 and TRBJ2-1, with 10 nucleotides matching TRBD2. V lost 5 bases and J lost 3; bases outside the gene matches: 10. The CDR3 extends over 17 amino acids. Germline lookup yields CDR1 SEHNR and CDR2 FQNEAQ (reference sequence). CDR3 protein: CASSTISTSGHYNEQFF. CDR3 coding DNA: TGTGCCAGCAGCACCATTTCGACTAGCGGGCACTACAATGAGCAGTTCTTC.

This clonotype was observed a few times. The genes are TRBV4-1 and TRBJ2-7; 11 bases map to TRBD2. In germline, CDR1 is MGHRA, CDR2 YSYEKL. After removal of 4 bases from V and 1 base from J, the junction contained 3 bases not matched to a gene. CDR3 length: 15 amino acids. CDR3 in amino acids: CASSPLAGVSYEQYF. CDR3 DNA: TGCGCCAGCAGCCCACTAGCGGGAGTTTCCTACGAGCAGTACTTC.

This clonotype was counted only a few times. The chain links TRBV20-1 to TRBJ2-5, with 8 bases identical to TRBD2. The CDR3 totals 16 residues. Germline CDR1 DFQATT, CDR2 SNEGSKA (reference sequence). V shed 0 bases and J 3 bases; nucleotides not matched to a gene: 9. In DNA form, the CDR3 reads TGCAGTGCTAGAGATCCCGGACTAGCCGGAAAAGAGACCCAGTACTTC. Translation: CSARDPGLAGKETQYF.

This clonotype was observed a few times. This sequence joins TRBV7-9 and TRBJ1-2; a possible D gene is TRBD1 (5 bases). This CDR3 has 13 residues. V gave up 3 bases and J gave up 4 bases, with 9 bases separating them. Germline V gene sequence: CDR1 SEHNR, CDR2 FQNEAQ (reference sequence). CDR3 protein: CASSFMGGYGYTF. The CDR3 DNA follows: TGTGCCAGCAGCTTTATGGGGGGCTATGGCTACACCTTC.

This clonotype was picked up many times. This chain joins TRBV7-2 and TRBJ2-7, with unresolved D. The CDR3 covers 15 residues. Germline V gene lookup returns CDR1 SGHTA and CDR2 FQGNSA. The germline V and J ends were trimmed by 1 base and 3 bases, with 13 bases remaining between them. CDR3 amino acids: CASSLELGFSYEQYF. CDR3 bases: TGTGCCAGCAGCTTAGAGCTTGGCTTTAGCTACGAGCAGTACTTC. Complete variable domain (other parts from reference TRBV7-2 and TRBJ2-7): GAGVSQSPSNKVTEKGKDVELRCDPISGHTALYWYRQSLGQGLEFLIYFQGNSAPDKSGLPSDRFSAERTGGSVSTLTIQRTQQEDSAVYLCASSLELGFSYEQYFGPGTRLTVT.

There are many counts of this clonotype. V is TRBV7-2 and J is TRBJ1-5, with D hard to call. Germline V gives CDR1 SGHTA, CDR2 FQGNSA. This CDR3 spans 14 amino acids. Trimming removed 4 bases from V and 0 bases from J, with 7 bases in between. CDR3 sequence (DNA): TGTGCCAGCAGCTCAAGCACTAGCAATCAGCCCCAGCATTTT. This translates into CASSSSTSNQPQHF.

The CDR3 loop is CASSQSGAGFGSPLHF. The CDR3 DNA is TGTGCCAGCAGCCAAAGCGGGGCAGGGTTCGGTTCACCCCTCCACTTT. V is TRBV14 and J is TRBJ1-6; TRBD1 is a possible D gene (5 bases). V was cut by 2 bases and J by 9 bases, with 17 bases left in between. Germline V gene sequence: CDR1 SGHDN, CDR2 FVKESK. The CDR3 sequence is 16 residues long. The full variable domain, in which reference TRBV14 and TRBJ1-6 provide the parts outside the CDR3, is EAGVTQFPSHSVIEKGQTVTLRCDPISGHDNLYWYRRVMGKEIKFLLHFVKESKQDESGMPNNRFLAERTGGTYSTLKVQPAELEDSGVYFCASSQSGAGFGSPLHFGNGTRLTVT.

This clonotype appeared many times. This chain uses TRBV7-9 with TRBJ1-4, with D uncertain. Germline CDR1 and CDR2: SEHNR and FQNEAQ (reference sequence). The CDR3 has 14 residues. V was shortened by 4 bases and J by 8 bases, with 14 bases between the two germline ends. The CDR3 loop is CASSSGRPREKLFF. In DNA, the CDR3 is TGTGCCAGCAGCTCAGGCAGGCCACGGGAAAAACTGTTTTTT.

The V gene is TRBV7-9, the J gene TRBJ1-2; D is perhaps TRBD1 (5 bases). This CDR3 contains 14 residues. Deletions cut 3 bases from V and 6 bases from J, with 14 bases between. CDR1 is SEHNR, CDR2 FQNEAQ, per germline (reference sequence). This CDR3 is CASSLAQSGDGYTF. The CDR3 coding sequence is TGTGCCAGCAGCTTGGCCCAGTCGGGGGATGGCTACACCTTC.

This clonotype was detected only a few times. The chain recombines TRBV6-1 with TRBJ2-7; D is tentatively TRBD1 or TRBD2 (5 bases each). CDR3 length: 14 residues. Germline CDR1 is MNHNS and CDR2 is SASEGT. V was clipped by 6 bases and J by 1 base, with 13 bases between them. The CDR3 sequence is CASRRRDGSYEQYV. Written as DNA, the CDR3 is TGTGCCAGCAGACGCCGGGACGGATCCTACGAGCAGTACGTC.

The chain couples TRBV29-1 to TRBJ2-2; the D is unclear. Trimming cost V 4 bases and J 1 base, with 10 bases left between them. This CDR3 contains 14 residues. Germline-derived CDR1 and CDR2 are SQVTM and ANQGSEA. Written as DNA, the CDR3 is TGCAGCGTTGCCGCAAACTTGAACACCGGGGAGCTGTTTTTT. This codes for CSVAANLNTGELFF.

This clonotype showed up many times. The V and J genes are TRBV7-2 and TRBJ2-1, with 7 bases matching TRBD2. In germline, CDR1 is SGHTA, CDR2 FQGNSA. Germline trimming cut 0 bases from V and 9 bases from J; bases unmatched to any gene: 14. The CDR3 spans 17 residues. The CDR3 DNA reads as TGTGCCAGCAGCTTAGCGCTTGTGACTAGCATGGGCATTGAGCAGTTCTTC. It specifies CASSLALVTSMGIEQFF.

The V and J genes are TRBV7-9 and TRBJ2-1; D gene unclear. The length of the CDR3 is 15 residues. The germline V gene encodes CDR1 SEHNR and CDR2 FQNEAQ (reference sequence). Trimming removed 5 bases at V and 4 bases at J, with 15 bases between. The CDR3 loop reads CASSRGTSPYNEQFF. The CDR3, as DNA: TGTGCCAGCAGCCGCGGCACCTCTCCGTACAATGAGCAGTTCTTC.

This clonotype was recorded at least ten times. The chain is built from TRBV7-2 and TRBJ1-2, with 7 positions matching TRBD1. From germline, CDR1 is SGHTA and CDR2 FQGNSA. The CDR3 runs to 17 residues. Trimming at V came to 2 bases and at J to 0 bases, leaving 9 bases not matched to a gene. In DNA form, the CDR3 reads TGTGCCAGCAGCTTAAACCAGGGGGGACCCCCTAACTATGGCTACACCTTC. Encoded protein: CASSLNQGGPPNYGYTF.

This rearrangement joins TRBV5-1 to TRBJ1-2, with D possibly TRBD1 on 6 matching bases. Germline V lookup: CDR1 SGHRS, CDR2 YFSETQ. V gave up 0 bases and J gave up 7 bases, with 19 bases separating them. CDR3 length equals 16 residues. The CDR3 is CASSLARTAMAGGYTF. The CDR3 nucleotides are TGCGCCAGCAGCTTGGCCCGGACAGCTATGGCGGGTGGCTACACCTTC.

The rearrangement links TRBV7-2 to TRBJ1-4; no firm D call. CDR1 is SGHTA and CDR2 is FQGNSA in the germline V gene. The ends were cut back, 4 bases at V and 5 bases at J, with 8 bases in the middle. CDR3 length equals 13 residues. CDR3 sequence (DNA): TGTGCCAGCAGCTCCTTGGGAAATGAAAAACTGTTTTTT. The encoded protein is CASSSLGNEKLFF.

This clonotype was counted a few times. The rearrangement links TRBV7-2 to TRBJ2-7, with D hard to call. V shed 4 bases and J shed 2 bases, with 9 bases lying between them. Germline CDR1 reads SGHTA; CDR2 reads FQGNSA. The CDR3 totals 13 residues. CDR3 bases: TGTGCCAGCAGCTGGAGCGAAACCTACGAGCAGTACGTC. This gives the protein CASSWSETYEQYV.

This clonotype was seen a few times. The chain joins TRBV12-3 or TRBV12-4 to TRBJ2-1; TRBD2 matches 12 bases. This CDR3 is built from 17 residues. V lost 3 bases to trimming and J lost 4 bases; unmatched junction nucleotides: 7. CDR3 sequence: CASSLGTSGLAYNEQFF. CDR3 coding DNA: TGTGCCAGCAGTTTGGGGACTAGCGGGCTTGCGTACAATGAGCAGTTCTTC.

This clonotype was counted between two and nine times. The chain uses TRBV7-9 and TRBJ2-3; tentatively, D is TRBD1 or TRBD2 (5 bases each). The CDR3 spans 15 residues. V was shortened by 5 bases and J by 4 bases, with 16 bases between the two germline ends. Germline V gene lookup returns CDR1 SEHNR and CDR2 FQNEAQ (reference sequence). In DNA, the CDR3 is TGTGCCAGCAGCCGACTTACCGGGGACGCAGATACGCAGTATTTT. Protein: CASSRLTGDADTQYF.

This clonotype was seen repeatedly, ten times or more. This sequence joins TRBV7-2 and TRBJ1-5; D uncertain. CDR3 length: 12 amino acids. Trimming stripped 0 bases from V and 7 bases from J, with 4 bases between. Germline-derived CDR1 and CDR2 are SGHTA and FQGNSA. CDR3 bases: TGTGCCAGCAGCTTAGCGTGGCAGCCCCAGCATTTT. Translated, it gives CASSLAWQPQHF. Complete variable domain (other parts from reference TRBV7-2 and TRBJ1-5): GAGVSQSPSNKVTEKGKDVELRCDPISGHTALYWYRQSLGQGLEFLIYFQGNSAPDKSGLPSDRFSAERTGGSVSTLTIQRTQQEDSAVYLCASSLAWQPQHFGDGTRLSIL.

V usage is TRBV6-6 and J usage is TRBJ2-2; no clear D gene. The CDR3 sequence is 14 residues long. In germline, CDR1 is MNHNY, CDR2 SVGAGI (reference sequence). Trimming shortened V by 2 bases and J by 1 base, and 5 bases separated the two germline ends. The CDR3 is CASSYLVNTGELFF. The CDR3 nucleotides read TGTGCCAGCAGTTACCTGGTGAACACCGGGGAGCTGTTTTTT.